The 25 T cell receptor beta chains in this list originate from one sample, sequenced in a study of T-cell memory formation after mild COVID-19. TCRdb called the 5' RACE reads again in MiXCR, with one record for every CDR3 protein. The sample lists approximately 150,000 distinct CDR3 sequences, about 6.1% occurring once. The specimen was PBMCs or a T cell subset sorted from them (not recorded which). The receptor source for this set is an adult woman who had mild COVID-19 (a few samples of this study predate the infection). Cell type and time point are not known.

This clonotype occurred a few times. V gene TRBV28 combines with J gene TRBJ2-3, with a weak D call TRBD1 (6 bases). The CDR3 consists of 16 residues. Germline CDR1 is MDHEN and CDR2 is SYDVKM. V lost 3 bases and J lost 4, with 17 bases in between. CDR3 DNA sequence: TGTGCCAGCAGTTTTAGTGGGGGCGGAACGGCAGATACGCAGTATTTT. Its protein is CASSFSGGGTADTQYF.

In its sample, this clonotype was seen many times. In DNA form, the CDR3 reads TGTGCCAGCAGCCGATTGTCGCGTGGGAGGGTCCCACGGAATGAGCAGTTCTTC. Translated: CASSRLSRGRVPRNEQFF. This sequence joins TRBV7-8 and TRBJ2-1, with 7 bases fitting TRBD2. CDR3 length equals 18 residues. Germline V lookup: CDR1 SGHVS, CDR2 FQNEAQ. The trim removed 5 bases at V and 7 bases at J, leaving 20 bases unmatched.

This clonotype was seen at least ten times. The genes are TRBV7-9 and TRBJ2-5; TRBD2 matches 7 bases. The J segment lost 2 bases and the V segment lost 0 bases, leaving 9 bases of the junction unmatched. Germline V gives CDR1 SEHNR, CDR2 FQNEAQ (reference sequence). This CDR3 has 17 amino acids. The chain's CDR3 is CASSLALASGAQETQYF. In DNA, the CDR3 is TGTGCCAGCAGCTTAGCGTTGGCTAGCGGAGCACAAGAGACCCAGTACTTC.

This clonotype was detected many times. CDR3 bases: TGTGCCAGCTCGGGGCCGGGAGGGAACACTGAAGCTTTCTTT. This gives the protein CASSGPGGNTEAFF. The J gene is TRBJ1-1, the V gene TRBV18; a possible D gene is TRBD1 (5 bases). Germline V gives CDR1 KGHSH, CDR2 LQKENI. With 6 bases removed from V and 1 base from J, the gap between germline ends came to 12 bases. The CDR3 consists of 14 residues.

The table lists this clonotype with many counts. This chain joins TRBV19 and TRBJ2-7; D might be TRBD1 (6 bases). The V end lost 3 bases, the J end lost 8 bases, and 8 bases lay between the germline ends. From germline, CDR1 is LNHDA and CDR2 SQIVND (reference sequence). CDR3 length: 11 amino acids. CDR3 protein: CASSIDRKQYF. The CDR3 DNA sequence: TGTGCCAGTAGTATCGACAGGAAGCAGTACTTC.

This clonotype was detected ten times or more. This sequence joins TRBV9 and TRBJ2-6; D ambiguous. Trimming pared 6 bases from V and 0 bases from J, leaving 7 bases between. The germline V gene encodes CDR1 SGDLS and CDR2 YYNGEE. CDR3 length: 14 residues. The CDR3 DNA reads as TGTGCCAGCAACCGGGTCTCTGGGGCCAACGTCCTGACTTTC. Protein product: CASNRVSGANVLTF.

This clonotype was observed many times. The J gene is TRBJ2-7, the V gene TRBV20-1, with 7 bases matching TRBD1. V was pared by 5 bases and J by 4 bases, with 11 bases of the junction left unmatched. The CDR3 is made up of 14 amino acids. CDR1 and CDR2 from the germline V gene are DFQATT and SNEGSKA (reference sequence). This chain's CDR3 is CSAPRQGRWYEQYF. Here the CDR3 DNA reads TGCAGTGCTCCTCGACAGGGAAGGTGGTACGAGCAGTACTTC.

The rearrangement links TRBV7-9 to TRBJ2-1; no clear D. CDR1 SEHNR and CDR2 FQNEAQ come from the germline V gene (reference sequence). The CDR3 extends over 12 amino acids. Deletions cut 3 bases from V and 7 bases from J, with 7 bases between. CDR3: CASSLGWNEQFF. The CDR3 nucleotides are TGTGCCAGCAGCTTGGGTTGGAATGAGCAGTTCTTC.

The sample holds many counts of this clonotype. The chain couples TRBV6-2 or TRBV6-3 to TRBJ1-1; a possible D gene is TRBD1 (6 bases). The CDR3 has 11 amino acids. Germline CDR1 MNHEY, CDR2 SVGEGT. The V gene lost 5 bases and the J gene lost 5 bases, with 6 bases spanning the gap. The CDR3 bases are TGTGCCAGCAGTCAGGGGACTGAAGCTTTCTTT. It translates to CASSQGTEAFF.

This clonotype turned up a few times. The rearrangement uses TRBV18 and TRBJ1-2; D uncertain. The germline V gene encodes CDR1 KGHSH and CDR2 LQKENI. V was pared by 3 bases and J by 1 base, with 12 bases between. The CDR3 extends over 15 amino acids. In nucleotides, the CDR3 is TGTGCCAGCTCACCCCTTAAGGCAGATAACTATGGCTACACCTTC. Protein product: CASSPLKADNYGYTF.

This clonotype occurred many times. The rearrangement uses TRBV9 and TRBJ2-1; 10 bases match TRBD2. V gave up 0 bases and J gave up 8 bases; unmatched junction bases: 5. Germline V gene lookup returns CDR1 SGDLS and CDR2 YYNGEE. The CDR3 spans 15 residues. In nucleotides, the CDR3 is TGTGCCAGCAGCGTAGAACTAGCGGGGTTGGATGAGCAGTTCTTC. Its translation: CASSVELAGLDEQFF.

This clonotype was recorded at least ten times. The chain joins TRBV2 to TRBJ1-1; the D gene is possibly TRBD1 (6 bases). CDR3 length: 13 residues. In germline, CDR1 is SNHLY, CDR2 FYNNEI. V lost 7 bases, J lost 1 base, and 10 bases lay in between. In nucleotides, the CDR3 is TGTGCCAGCACCCTGACAGGGAACACTGAAGCTTTCTTT. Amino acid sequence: CASTLTGNTEAFF.

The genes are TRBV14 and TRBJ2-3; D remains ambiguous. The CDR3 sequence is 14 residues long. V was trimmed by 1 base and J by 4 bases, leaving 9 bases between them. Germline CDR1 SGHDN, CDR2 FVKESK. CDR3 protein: CASSQGGPPDTQYF. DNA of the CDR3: TGTGCCAGCAGCCAAGGCGGTCCACCAGATACGCAGTATTTT.

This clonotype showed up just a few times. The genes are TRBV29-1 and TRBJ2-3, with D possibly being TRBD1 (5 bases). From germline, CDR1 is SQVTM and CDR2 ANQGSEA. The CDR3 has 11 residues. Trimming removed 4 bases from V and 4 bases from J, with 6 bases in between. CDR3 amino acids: CSVARADTQYF. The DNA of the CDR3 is TGCAGCGTTGCCAGGGCAGATACGCAGTATTTT.

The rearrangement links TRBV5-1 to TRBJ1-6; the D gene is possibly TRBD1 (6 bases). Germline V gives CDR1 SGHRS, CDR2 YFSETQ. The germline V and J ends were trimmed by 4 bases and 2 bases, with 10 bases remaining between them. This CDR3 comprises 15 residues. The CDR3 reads CASSLGGTYNSPLHF. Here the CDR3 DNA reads TGCGCCAGCAGCCTCGGGGGCACCTATAATTCACCCCTCCACTTT.

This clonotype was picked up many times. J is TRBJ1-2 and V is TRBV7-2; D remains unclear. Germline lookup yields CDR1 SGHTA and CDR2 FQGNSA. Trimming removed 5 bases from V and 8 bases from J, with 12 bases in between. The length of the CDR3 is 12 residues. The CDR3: CASSTPGRGYTF. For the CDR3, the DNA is TGTGCCAGCAGCACCCCAGGACGAGGCTACACCTTC.

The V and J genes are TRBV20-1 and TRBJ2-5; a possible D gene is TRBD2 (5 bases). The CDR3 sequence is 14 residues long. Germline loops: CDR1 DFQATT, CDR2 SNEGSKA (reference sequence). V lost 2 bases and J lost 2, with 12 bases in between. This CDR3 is CSARKWGEQETQYF. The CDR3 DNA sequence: TGCAGTGCTAGAAAGTGGGGAGAGCAAGAGACCCAGTACTTC.

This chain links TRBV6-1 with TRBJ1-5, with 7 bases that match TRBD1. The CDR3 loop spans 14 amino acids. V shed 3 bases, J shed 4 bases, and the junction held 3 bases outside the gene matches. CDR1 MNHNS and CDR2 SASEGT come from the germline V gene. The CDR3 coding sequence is TGTGCCAGCAGTGAGGGACAGTTTAATCAGCCCCAGCATTTT. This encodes CASSEGQFNQPQHF.

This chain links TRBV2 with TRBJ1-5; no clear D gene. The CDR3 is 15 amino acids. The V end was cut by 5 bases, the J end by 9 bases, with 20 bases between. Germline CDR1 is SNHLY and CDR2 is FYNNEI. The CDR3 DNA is TGTGCCAGCAGTATTACAAGCGACACGTCGGGGCCCCAGCATTTT. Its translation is CASSITSDTSGPQHF.

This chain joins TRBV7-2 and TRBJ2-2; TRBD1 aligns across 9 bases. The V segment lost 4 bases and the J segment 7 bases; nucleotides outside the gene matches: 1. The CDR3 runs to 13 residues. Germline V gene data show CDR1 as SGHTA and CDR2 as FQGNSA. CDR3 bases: TGTGCCAGCAGCTGGGGACAGGGCGGGGAGCTGTTTTTT. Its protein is CASSWGQGGELFF.

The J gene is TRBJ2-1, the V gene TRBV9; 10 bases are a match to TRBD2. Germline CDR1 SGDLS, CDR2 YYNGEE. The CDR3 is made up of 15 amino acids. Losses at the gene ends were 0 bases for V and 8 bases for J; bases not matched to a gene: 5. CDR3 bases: TGTGCCAGCAGCGTAGCGGCTAGCGGGGGACATGAGCAGTTCTTC. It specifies CASSVAASGGHEQFF. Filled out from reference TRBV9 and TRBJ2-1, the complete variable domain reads DSGVTQTPKHLITATGQRVTLRCSPRSGDLSVYWYQQSLDQGLQFLIQYYNGEERAKGNILERFSAQQFPDLHSELNLSSLELGDSALYFCASSVAASGGHEQFFGPGTRLTVL.

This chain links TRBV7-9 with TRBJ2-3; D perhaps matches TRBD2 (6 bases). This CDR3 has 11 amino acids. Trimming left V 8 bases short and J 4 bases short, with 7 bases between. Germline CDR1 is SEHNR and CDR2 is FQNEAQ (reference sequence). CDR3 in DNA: TGTGCCAGCTCGGGGGCAGATACGCAGTATTTT. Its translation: CASSGADTQYF.

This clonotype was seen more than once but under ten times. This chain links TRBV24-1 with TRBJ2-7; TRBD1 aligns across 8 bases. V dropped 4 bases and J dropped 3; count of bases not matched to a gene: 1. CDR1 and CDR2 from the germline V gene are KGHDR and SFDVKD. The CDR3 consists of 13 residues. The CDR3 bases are TGTGCCACCAGTGAAACAGGGGGCTACGAGCAGTACTTC. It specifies CATSETGGYEQYF.

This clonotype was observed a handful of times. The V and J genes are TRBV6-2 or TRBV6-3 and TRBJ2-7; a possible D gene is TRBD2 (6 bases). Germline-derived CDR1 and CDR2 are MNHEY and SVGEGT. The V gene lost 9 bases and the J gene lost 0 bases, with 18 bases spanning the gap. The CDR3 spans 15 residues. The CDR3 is CARPGGPPLSYEQYF. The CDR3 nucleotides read TGTGCCAGGCCTGGAGGGCCGCCCCTCTCCTACGAGCAGTACTTC.

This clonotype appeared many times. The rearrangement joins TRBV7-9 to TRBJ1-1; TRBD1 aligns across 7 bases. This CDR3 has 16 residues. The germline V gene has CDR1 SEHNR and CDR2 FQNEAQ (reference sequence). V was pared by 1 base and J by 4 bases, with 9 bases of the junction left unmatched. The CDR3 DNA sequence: TGTGCCAGCAGCTTAGAAGGGGGCGTTGGGGGCACTGAAGCTTTCTTT. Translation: CASSLEGGVGGTEAFF.